This T cell receptor (beta chain) came from a study of cytomegalovirus exposure and HLA in healthy donors. The germline V gene has CDR1 SNHLY and CDR2 FYNNEI. The CDR3 is 16 amino acids. On this clone: The antigen is unknown. One end of the junction is discordant with germline, which a read error may explain. The sample contains more than one DNA sequence encoding this CDR3.

The study ran its PCR with 60 Vbeta and 13 Jbeta primers. Source study methods: Later reanalysis found roughly 80 million unique TCR beta chains, 10 million to 12 million of them shared. Using immunoSEQ multiplex PCR, the repertoire was profiled, and TCRdb retains in-frame clones only, with some absent. That table gives V, J and clone size, and the DNA gave D and trimming. The data contain 100,000 to 150,000 clones, around 68% of them singletons. Study results and limitations: CMV antigen specificity was confirmed in vitro for a few CMV-associated chains. There were around 160 TCR beta chains listed as cytomegalovirus-associated. The dataset shows that most TCR sequences were rare, while some public TCRs occurred in many donors.

The clonotype comes from a man aged 40-49 years in good health and CMV-seropositive. The chain combines TRBV2 with TRBJ2-7; D not certain. Material: PBMCs. CDR3 sequence: CASSDYAVNALYEQYF. In DNA, the CDR3 is TGTGCCAGTAGTGATTACGCCGTCAACGCGTTGTACGAGCAGTACTTC.